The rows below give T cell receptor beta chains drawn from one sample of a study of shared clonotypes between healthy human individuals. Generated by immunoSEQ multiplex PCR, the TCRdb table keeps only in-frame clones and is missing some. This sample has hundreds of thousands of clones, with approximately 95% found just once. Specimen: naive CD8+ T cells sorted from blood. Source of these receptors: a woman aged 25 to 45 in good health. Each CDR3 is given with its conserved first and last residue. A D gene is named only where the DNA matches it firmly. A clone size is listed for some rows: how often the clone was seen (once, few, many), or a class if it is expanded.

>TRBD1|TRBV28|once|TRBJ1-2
CASSSEYTGGAGYTF
TGTGCCAGCAGTTCAGAATACACAGGGGGCGCAGGCTACACCTTC
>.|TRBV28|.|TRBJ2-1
CASSFGYNEQFF
TGTGCCAGCAGTTTTGGCTACAATGAGCAGTTCTTC
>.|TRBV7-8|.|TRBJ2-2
CASSLYRAVDTGELFF
TGTGCCAGCAGCCTATACAGGGCGGTTGACACCGGGGAGCTGTTTTTT
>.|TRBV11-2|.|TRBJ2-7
CASYGGFASYEQYF
TGTGCCAGTTACGGGGGCTTCGCCTCCTACGAGCAGTACTTC
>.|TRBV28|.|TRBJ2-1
CATQGSYNEQFF
TGTGCCACGCAGGGCTCCTACAATGAGCAGTTCTTC
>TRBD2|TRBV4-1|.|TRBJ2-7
CASRGRLAGAYEQYF
TGCGCCAGCCGCGGGAGACTAGCGGGTGCCTACGAGCAGTACTTC
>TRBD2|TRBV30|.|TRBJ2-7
CAWNSGRATNEQYF
TGTGCCTGGAATAGCGGGAGGGCCACCAACGAGCAGTACTTC
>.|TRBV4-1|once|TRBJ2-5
CASSQGTGPGEQYF
TGCGCCAGCAGCCAGGGTACGGGCCCGGGGGAGCAGTACTTC
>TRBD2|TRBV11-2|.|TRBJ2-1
CASSWLAGGYNEQFF
TGTGCCAGCAGCTGGTTAGCGGGAGGTTACAATGAGCAGTTCTTC
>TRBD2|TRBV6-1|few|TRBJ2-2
CASSDSGMASGELFF
TGTGCCAGCAGTGATAGCGGGATGGCTTCCGGGGAGCTGTTTTTT
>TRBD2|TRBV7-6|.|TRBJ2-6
CASSLDPGPLAGDGANVLTF
TGTGCCAGCAGCTTAGACCCAGGGCCACTAGCGGGAGACGGGGCCAACGTCCTGACTTTC
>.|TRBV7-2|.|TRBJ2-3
CASTHPGAAGTDTQYF
TGTGCCAGCACCCACCCAGGGGCCGCTGGCACAGATACGCAGTATTTT
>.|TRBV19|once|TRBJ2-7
CASSDQGDEQYF
TGTGCCAGTAGCGATCAAGGTGACGAGCAGTACTTC
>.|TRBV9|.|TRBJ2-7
CASSQTGLGTYEQYF
TGTGCCAGCAGTCAGACGGGACTGGGAACCTACGAGCAGTACTTC
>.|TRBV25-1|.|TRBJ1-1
CASADGYTEAFF
TGTGCCAGCGCGGACGGATACACTGAAGCTTTCTTT
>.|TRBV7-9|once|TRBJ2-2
CASSWPGDDTGELFF
TGTGCCAGCAGCTGGCCGGGGGACGACACCGGGGAGCTGTTTTTT
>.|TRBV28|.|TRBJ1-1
CASSLVGGGENTEAFF
TGTGCCAGCAGTTTGGTCGGTGGCGGGGAGAACACTGAAGCTTTCTTT
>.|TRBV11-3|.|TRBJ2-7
CASSLVTTHEQYF
TGTGCCAGCAGCTTAGTCACGACCCACGAGCAGTACTTC
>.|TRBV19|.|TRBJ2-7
CASSINTGSITYEQYF
TGTGCCAGTAGTATTAACACAGGGTCGATTACCTACGAGCAGTACTTC
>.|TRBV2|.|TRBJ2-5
CASSGMSFQETQYF
TGTGCCAGCAGTGGGATGAGCTTCCAAGAGACCCAGTACTTC
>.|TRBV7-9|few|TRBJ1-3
CASSLAFTRSGNTIYF
TGTGCCAGCAGCTTAGCGTTTACGAGGTCTGGAAACACCATATATTTT
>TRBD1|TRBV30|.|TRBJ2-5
CAWSLNRGRQETQYF
TGTGCCTGGAGTCTAAACAGGGGGCGGCAAGAGACCCAGTACTTC
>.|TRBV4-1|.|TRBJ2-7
CASSQELHGYEQYF
TGCGCCAGCAGCCAAGAACTCCATGGCTACGAGCAGTACTTC
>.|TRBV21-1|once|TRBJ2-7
CASSNRAGGKHEQYF
TGTGCCAGCAGCAATAGGGCAGGGGGCAAGCACGAGCAGTACTTC
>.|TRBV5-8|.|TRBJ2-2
CASSLDRAGLFF
TGTGCCAGCAGCTTGGACAGGGCAGGTCTGTTTTTT
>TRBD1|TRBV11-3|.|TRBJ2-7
CASSSDRMGVEQYF
TGTGCCAGCAGCTCGGACAGGATGGGGGTAGAGCAGTACTTC
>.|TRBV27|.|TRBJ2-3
CASSFGGTDTQYF
TGTGCCAGCAGTTTTGGGGGGACAGATACGCAGTATTTT
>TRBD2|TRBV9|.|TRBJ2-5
CASSPQGASGRVEETQYF
TGTGCCAGCAGCCCCCAGGGGGCTAGCGGGAGGGTCGAAGAGACCCAGTACTTC
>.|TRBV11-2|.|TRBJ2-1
CASSLVDEQFF
TGTGCCAGCAGCTTAGTAGATGAGCAGTTCTTC
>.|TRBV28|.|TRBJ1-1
CASRPQGDAEAFF
TGTGCCAGCAGACCACAGGGAGACGCTGAAGCTTTCTTT
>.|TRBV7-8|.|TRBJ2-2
CASSRGPTGELFF
TGTGCCAGTAGCAGGGGACCCACCGGGGAGCTGTTTTTT
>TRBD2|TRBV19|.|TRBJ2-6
CASSIEGGRKSGANVLTF
TGTGCCAGTAGTATAGAGGGCGGGAGGAAGTCTGGGGCCAACGTCCTGACTTTC
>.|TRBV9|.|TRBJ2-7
CASSPTPSYEQYF
TGTGCCAGCAGCCCCACCCCCTCTTACGAGCAGTACTTC
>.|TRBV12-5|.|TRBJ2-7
CASGLVGGVVGEQYF
TGTGCTAGTGGTTTGGTAGGGGGGGTAGTTGGCGAGCAGTACTTC
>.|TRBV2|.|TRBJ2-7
CARSEGLSYEQYF
TGTGCCAGGAGTGAGGGACTTTCCTACGAGCAGTACTTC
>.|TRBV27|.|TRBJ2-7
CASTKRGGTTYEQYF
TGTGCCAGCACGAAACGCGGCGGGACCACCTACGAGCAGTACTTC
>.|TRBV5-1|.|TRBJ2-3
CASSPNRPGDGYRKQYF
TGCGCCAGCAGCCCCAATCGACCAGGGGACGGATACCGGAAGCAGTATTTT
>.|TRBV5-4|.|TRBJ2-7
CASSPGGLKPYEQYF
TGTGCCAGCAGCCCTGGAGGTCTCAAGCCCTACGAGCAGTACTTC
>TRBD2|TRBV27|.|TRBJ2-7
CASSLATSGGDEQYF
TGTGCCAGCAGTTTAGCTACTAGCGGGGGCGACGAGCAGTACTTC
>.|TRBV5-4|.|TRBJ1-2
CASSFPAGGYTF
TGTGCCAGCAGCTTCCCCGCCGGTGGCTACACCTTC
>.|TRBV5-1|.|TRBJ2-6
CASSLGQSTSGANVLTF
TGCGCCAGCAGCTTGGGACAGAGCACATCTGGGGCCAACGTCCTGACTTTC
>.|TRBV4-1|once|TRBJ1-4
CASSPGPQVEKLFF
TGCGCCAGCAGCCCCGGGCCACAGGTTGAAAAACTGTTTTTT
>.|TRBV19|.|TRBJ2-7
CASSRTIVTYEQYF
TGTGCCAGTAGTAGGACAATAGTGACCTACGAGCAGTACTTC
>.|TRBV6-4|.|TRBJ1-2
CASSAGQGYGYTF
TGTGCCAGCAGTGCTGGTCAGGGCTATGGCTACACCTTC
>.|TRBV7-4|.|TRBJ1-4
CASSLDLSSLFF
TGTGCCAGCAGCTTAGATCTCTCTAGCCTGTTTTTT